These T cell receptor beta chains were read from a single sample in a study of T-cell reconstitution after alpha-beta-depleted transplantation in children. Via MiXCR, TCRdb re-called the PCR reads, giving one row per CDR3 protein. Of 670,000 or so distinct CDR3 sequences detected, around 14% appear once; the ten largest clones hold around 0.79%. The sample in question was PBMCs, obtained before TCRalphabeta/CD19-depleted stem cell transplant. These receptors all come from a girl aged 2-10 years with congenital amegakaryocytic thrombocytopenia, due to receive a stem cell transplant. The CDR3 runs from the conserved cysteine through the conserved F or W. The D gene is left open where the match is weak. Only some rows state a clone size, as once, few, many or a class for expanded clones.

V gene	clone size	CDR3 length	D gene	J gene	CDR3 protein	CDR3 DNA
TRBV20-1	-	17	TRBD2	TRBJ2-1	CSAPLKRGSSSYNEQFF	TGCAGTGCCCCCCTCAAGCGGGGCTCAAGCTCCTACAATGAGCAGTTCTTC
TRBV5-1	many	12	-	TRBJ2-7	CASSLYLYEQYF	TGCGCCAGCAGCTTGTATCTCTACGAGCAGTACTTC
TRBV3-1	-	12	TRBD1	TRBJ2-7	CASSQGQGEQYF	TGTGCCAGCAGCCAAGGACAGGGCGAGCAGTACTTC
TRBV28	-	15	-	TRBJ1-3	CASNPDKFSGNTIYF	TGTGCCAGCAATCCAGACAAATTCTCTGGAAACACCATATATTTT
TRBV10-3	few	17	TRBD2	TRBJ2-2	CAITGASGKSGGGELFF	TGTGCCATCACGGGGGCTAGCGGGAAATCAGGAGGCGGGGAGCTGTTTTTT
TRBV20-1	-	17	TRBD1	TRBJ2-2	CCARDLTGPANTGELFF	TGCTGTGCTAGAGATTTGACAGGGCCGGCGAACACCGGGGAGCTGTTTTTT
TRBV20-1	many	14	-	TRBJ1-3	CSKDKIASGNTIYF	TGCAGCAAAGATAAAATTGCTTCTGGAAACACCATATATTTT
TRBV28	many	16	-	TRBJ2-4	CASSLGAVAAKNIQYF	TGTGCCAGCAGTTTAGGGGCGGTGGCGGCCAAAAACATTCAGTACTTC
TRBV12-3/TRBV12-4	few	15	-	TRBJ2-1	CASRPVAGRTNEQFF	TGTGCCAGCAGACCCGTAGCTGGAAGGACCAATGAGCAGTTCTTC
TRBV20-1	-	14	-	TRBJ2-7	CSARSRLVTYEQYF	TGCAGTGCTAGATCCCGACTAGTTACCTACGAGCAGTACTTC
TRBV5-6	few	13	-	TRBJ2-2	CASSTTYTGELFF	TGTGCCAGCAGCACTACTTACACCGGGGAGCTGTTTTTT
TRBV20-1	many	14	TRBD2	TRBJ2-2	CSVAGGTNTGELFF	TGCAGCGTTGCGGGGGGGACGAACACCGGGGAGCTGTTTTTT
TRBV5-1	many	16	-	TRBJ2-6	CASNPFGATGANVLTF	TGCGCCAGCAACCCCTTTGGGGCTACTGGGGCCAACGTCCTGACTTTC
TRBV7-9	few	13	-	TRBJ2-3	CASSGVPMDTQYF	TGTGCCAGCTCGGGTGTACCAATGGATACGCAGTATTTT
TRBV20-1	many	17	-	TRBJ2-1	CSADSDRGWSSYNEQFF	TGCAGTGCTGATTCGGATCGGGGTTGGAGCTCCTACAATGAGCAGTTCTTC
TRBV14	few	15	-	TRBJ2-7	CASSQDLGESDEQYF	TGTGCCAGCAGCCAAGATTTGGGGGAGTCGGACGAGCAGTACTTC